This T cell receptor (beta chain) was obtained from a study of shared clonotypes between healthy human individuals. General study findings and limits: Generally, naive subsets (rather than memory subsets) showed larger estimated richness.

Germline lookup yields CDR1 SNHLY and CDR2 FYNNEI. V lost 4 bases and J 1 base, leaving 12 bases between the germline ends. The CDR3 consists of 15 residues. About this clone: The target antigen is unknown.

The naive CD8 fraction comprised CD45RO-negative cells positively selected for CCR7 and excluded terminally differentiated effector memory CD45RA+ cells. Researchers ran the assay at a deep level. Measured with immunoSEQ multiplex PCR; TCRdb has only the in-frame clones, and not every one. Altogether around 1.9 million clones are present, more than 85% being singletons, with the ten largest covering 1.5% to 2%. Sequencing input: naive CD8+ T cells from PBMCs. The gene calls are TRBV2 and TRBJ2-3, with D tentatively TRBD2 (5 bases). The TCR originated in a man aged 18 to 29 in good health. Some clones in this sample may be carry-over from other donors' samples. The CDR3 region is CASSAVKAGTDTQYF. In DNA form, the CDR3 reads TGTGCCAGCAGTGCGGTCAAAGCGGGCACAGATACGCAGTATTTT.